Described below is a single TCR beta chain sequence and its context. What it binds is not known. This sample stems from a study of shared clonotypes between healthy human individuals. At the level of the study: The study used three CD4 naive, three CD4 memory, two CD8 naive and one CD8 memory plate per donor.

The data were produced by immunoSEQ multiplex PCR, yet TCRdb's version contains in-frame clones alone and is incomplete. The sample lists about 1 million clones, under 80% seen once, with over 1.3% in the top ten. All donors qualified as healthy HIV-negative adults and had experienced no recent acute infections or vaccinations. Notes on the study in general: Richness estimates generally favored naive over memory subsets.

Germline V gene sequence: CDR1 MDHEN, CDR2 SYDVKM. The CDR3 extends over 14 amino acids. The J segment lost 7 bases and the V segment lost 6 bases, leaving 10 bases of the junction unmatched. The sequenced sample consisted of memory CD4+ T cells sorted from blood. Subset of the sample: CD45RA-negative fraction. The clonotype originates from a man between 18 and 35 years old in good health. This chain joins TRBV28 and TRBJ2-5; 8 bases are a match to TRBD2. CDR3 in amino acids: CASSILAGPGTQYF. The CDR3 DNA reads TGTGCCAGCAGCATCTTAGCGGGGCCTGGGACCCAGTACTTC.